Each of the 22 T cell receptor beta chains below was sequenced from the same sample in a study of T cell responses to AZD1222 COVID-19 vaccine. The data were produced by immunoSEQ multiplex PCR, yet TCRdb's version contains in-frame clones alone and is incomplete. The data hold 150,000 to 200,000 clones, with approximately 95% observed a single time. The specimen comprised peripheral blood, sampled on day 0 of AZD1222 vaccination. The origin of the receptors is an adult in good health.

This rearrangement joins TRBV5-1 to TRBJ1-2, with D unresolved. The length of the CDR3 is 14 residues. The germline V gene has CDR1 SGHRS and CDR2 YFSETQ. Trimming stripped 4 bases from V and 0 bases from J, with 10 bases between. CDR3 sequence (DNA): TGCGCCAGCAGCGTGGACCTCACTAACTATGGCTACACCTTC. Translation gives CASSVDLTNYGYTF.

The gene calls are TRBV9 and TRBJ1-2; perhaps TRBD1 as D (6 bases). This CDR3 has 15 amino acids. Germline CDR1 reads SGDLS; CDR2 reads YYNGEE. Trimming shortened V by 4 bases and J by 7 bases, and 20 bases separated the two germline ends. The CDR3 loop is CASSFGSTGSLGYTF. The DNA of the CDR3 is TGTGCCAGCAGCTTCGGGTCCACAGGGAGCCTTGGCTACACCTTC.

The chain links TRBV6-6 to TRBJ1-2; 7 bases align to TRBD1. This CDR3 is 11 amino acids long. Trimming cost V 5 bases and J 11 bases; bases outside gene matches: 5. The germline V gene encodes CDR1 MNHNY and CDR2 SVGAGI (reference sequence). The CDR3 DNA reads TGTGCCAGCAGTGGACAGGCCTGGTACACCTTC. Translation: CASSGQAWYTF.

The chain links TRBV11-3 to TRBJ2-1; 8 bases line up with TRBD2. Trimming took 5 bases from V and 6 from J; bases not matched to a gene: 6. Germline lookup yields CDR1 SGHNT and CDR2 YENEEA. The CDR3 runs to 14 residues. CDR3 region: CASSPSGSGNEQFF. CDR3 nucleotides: TGTGCCAGCAGCCCCAGCGGGAGCGGCAATGAGCAGTTCTTC.

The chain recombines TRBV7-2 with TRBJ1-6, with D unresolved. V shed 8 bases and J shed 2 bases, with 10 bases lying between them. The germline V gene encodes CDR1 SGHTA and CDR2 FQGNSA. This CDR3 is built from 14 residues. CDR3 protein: CASSSMTYNSPLHF. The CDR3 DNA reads TGTGCCAGCTCGTCCATGACCTATAATTCACCCCTCCACTTT.

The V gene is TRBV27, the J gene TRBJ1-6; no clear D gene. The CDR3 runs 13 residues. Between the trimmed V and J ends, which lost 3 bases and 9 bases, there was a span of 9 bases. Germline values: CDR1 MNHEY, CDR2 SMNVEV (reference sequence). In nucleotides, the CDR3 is TGTGCCAGCAGTTTGGTCCAGGTTTCACCCCTCCACTTT. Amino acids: CASSLVQVSPLHF.

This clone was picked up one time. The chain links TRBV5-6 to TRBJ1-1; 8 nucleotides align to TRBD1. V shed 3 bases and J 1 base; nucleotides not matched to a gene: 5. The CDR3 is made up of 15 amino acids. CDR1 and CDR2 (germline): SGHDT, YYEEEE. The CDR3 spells CASSWAGQANTEAFF. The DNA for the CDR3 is TGTGCCAGCAGCTGGGCGGGACAGGCGAACACTGAAGCTTTCTTT.

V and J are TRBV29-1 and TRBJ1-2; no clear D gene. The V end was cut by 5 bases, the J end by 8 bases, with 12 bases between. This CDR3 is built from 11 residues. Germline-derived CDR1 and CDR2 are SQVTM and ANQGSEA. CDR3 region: CSVPMDRGYTF. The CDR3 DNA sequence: TGCAGCGTTCCCATGGACCGCGGCTACACCTTC.

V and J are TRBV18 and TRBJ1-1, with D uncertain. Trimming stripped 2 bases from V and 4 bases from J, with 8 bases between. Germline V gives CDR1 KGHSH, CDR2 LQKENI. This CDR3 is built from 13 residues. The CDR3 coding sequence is TGTGCCAGCTCACCAAAGAGAAGCACTGAAGCTTTCTTT. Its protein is CASSPKRSTEAFF.

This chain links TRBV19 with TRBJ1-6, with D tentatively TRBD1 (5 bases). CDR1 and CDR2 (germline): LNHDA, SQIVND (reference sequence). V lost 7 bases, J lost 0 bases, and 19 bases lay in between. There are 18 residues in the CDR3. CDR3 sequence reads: CASKGLRSGSSYNSPLHF. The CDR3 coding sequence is TGTGCCAGTAAGGGACTTCGTTCTGGGAGCTCCTATAATTCACCCCTCCACTTT. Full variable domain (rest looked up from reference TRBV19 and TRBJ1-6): DGGITQSPKYLFRKEGQNVTLSCEQNLNHDAMYWYRQDPGQGLRLIYYSQIVNDFQKGDIAEGYSVSREKKESFPLTVTSAQKNPTAFYLCASKGLRSGSSYNSPLHFGNGTRLTVT.

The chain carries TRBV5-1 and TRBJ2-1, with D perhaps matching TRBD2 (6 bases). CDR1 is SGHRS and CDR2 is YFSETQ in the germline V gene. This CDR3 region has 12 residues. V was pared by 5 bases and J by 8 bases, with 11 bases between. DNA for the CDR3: TGCGCCAGCAGGCCGGGACTCGATGAGCAGTTCTTC. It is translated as CASRPGLDEQFF.

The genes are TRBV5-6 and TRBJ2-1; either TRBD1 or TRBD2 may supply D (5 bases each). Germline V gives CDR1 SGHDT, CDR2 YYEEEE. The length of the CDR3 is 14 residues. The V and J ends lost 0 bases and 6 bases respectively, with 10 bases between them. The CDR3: CASSLGGGLNEQFF. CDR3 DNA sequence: TGTGCCAGCAGCTTGGGGGGCGGACTCAATGAGCAGTTCTTC.

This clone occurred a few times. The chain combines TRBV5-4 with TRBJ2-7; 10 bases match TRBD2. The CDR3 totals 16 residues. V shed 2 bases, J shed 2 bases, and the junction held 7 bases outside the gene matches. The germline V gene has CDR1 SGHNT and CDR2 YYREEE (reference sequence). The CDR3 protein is CASSFRSGGSAYEQYF. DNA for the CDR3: TGTGCCAGCAGCTTCCGTAGCGGGGGGAGTGCCTACGAGCAGTACTTC.

The CDR3 DNA is TGCGCCAGCAGCCAAGGGGACGACAGGATCTATGGCTACACCTTC. As protein: CASSQGDDRIYGYTF. V is TRBV4-1 and J is TRBJ1-2; possibly TRBD1 for D (6 bases). The V and J ends lost 1 base and 4 bases respectively, with 13 bases between them. The CDR3 consists of 15 residues. From germline, CDR1 is MGHRA and CDR2 YSYEKL.

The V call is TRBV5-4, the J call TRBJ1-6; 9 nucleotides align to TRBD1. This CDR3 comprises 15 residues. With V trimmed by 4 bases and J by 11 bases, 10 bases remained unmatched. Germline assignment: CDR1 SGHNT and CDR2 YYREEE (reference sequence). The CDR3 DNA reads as TGTGCCAGCAGCCCGGTCCGGGACAGGGAAACACCCCTCCACTTT. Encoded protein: CASSPVRDRETPLHF.

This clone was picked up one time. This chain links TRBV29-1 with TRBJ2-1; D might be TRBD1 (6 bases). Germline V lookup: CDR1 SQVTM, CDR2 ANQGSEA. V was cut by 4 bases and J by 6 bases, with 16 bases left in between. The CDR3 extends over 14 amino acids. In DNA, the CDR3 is TGCAGCGTTGCATTAGGGGGACGAGGCAATGAGCAGTTCTTC. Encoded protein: CSVALGGRGNEQFF.

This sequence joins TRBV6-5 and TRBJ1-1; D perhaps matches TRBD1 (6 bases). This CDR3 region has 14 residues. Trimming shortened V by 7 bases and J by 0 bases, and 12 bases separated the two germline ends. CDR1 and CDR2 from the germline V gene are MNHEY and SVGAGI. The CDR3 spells CASNKQGLNTEAFF. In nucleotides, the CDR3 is TGTGCCAGCAACAAACAGGGCCTGAACACTGAAGCTTTCTTT.

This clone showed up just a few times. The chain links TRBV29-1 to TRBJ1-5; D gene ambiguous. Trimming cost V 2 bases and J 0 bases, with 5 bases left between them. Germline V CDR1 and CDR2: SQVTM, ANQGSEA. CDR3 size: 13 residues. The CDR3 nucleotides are TGCAGCGTTGAAACGACTAGCAATCAGCCCCAGCATTTT. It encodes CSVETTSNQPQHF.

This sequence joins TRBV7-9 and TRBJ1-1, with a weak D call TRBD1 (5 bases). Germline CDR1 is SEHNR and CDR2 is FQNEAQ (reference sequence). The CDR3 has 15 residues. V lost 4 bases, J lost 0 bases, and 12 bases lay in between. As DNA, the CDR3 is TGTGCCAGCAGCTCATCGACAGAGCTGAACACTGAAGCTTTCTTT. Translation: CASSSSTELNTEAFF.

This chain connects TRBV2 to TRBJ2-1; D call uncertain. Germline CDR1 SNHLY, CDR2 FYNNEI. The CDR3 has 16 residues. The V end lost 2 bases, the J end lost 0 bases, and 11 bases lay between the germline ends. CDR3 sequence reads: CASSEYMKSSYNEQFF. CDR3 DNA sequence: TGTGCCAGCAGTGAATACATGAAGAGCTCCTACAATGAGCAGTTCTTC. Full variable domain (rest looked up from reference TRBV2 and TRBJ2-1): EPEVTQTPSHQVTQMGQEVILRCVPISNHLYFYWYRQILGQKVEFLVSFYNNEISEKSEIFDDQFSVERPDGSNFTLKIRSTKLEDSAMYFCASSEYMKSSYNEQFFGPGTRLTVL.

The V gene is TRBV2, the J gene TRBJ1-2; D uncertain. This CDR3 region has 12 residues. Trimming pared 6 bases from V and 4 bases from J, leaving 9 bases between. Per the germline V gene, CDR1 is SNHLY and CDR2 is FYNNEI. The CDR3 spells CASRRGFYGYTF. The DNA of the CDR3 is TGTGCCAGCAGGCGGGGATTCTATGGCTACACCTTC.

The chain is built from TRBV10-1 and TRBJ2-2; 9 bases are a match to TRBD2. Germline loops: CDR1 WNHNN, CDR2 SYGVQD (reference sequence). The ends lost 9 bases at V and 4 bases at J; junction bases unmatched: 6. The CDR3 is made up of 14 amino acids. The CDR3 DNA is TGCGCCAGTCAATCTAGCGGGGTCACCGGGGAGCTGTTTTTT. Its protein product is CASQSSGVTGELFF.